This T cell receptor beta chain came from a study of shared clonotypes between healthy human individuals. General observations from the study: Having only a few donors restricted how much genetic and exposure-history diversity was captured. Naive subsets generally exceeded memory subsets in estimated richness.

After removal of 3 bases from V and 9 bases from J, the junction contained 11 bases not matched to a gene. Germline CDR1 and CDR2: SGHVS and FQNEAQ. CDR3 length: 15 amino acids. Notes on this clone: Its cognate antigen is unknown.

Sequencing was performed with immunoSEQ multiplex PCR; in TCRdb, only in-frame clones are kept and a portion is missing. Of some 2.1 million clones detected, approximately 92% appear once; the ten largest clones hold around 1.7%. Naive CD8 cells lacked CD45RO, underwent positive selection for CCR7 and left out terminally differentiated effector memory CD45RA+ cells. Sequencing was done on a sample of naive CD8+ T cells from PBMCs. The chain uses TRBV7-8 and TRBJ2-1; 7 bases align to TRBD2. The origin of this receptor is a man between 18 and 29 years old in good health. Some clones in this sample may be carry-over from other donors' samples. The CDR3 loop reads CASSLFGGRGSEQFF. The DNA for the CDR3 is TGTGCCAGCAGCTTGTTCGGCGGGAGAGGGTCTGAGCAGTTCTTC.